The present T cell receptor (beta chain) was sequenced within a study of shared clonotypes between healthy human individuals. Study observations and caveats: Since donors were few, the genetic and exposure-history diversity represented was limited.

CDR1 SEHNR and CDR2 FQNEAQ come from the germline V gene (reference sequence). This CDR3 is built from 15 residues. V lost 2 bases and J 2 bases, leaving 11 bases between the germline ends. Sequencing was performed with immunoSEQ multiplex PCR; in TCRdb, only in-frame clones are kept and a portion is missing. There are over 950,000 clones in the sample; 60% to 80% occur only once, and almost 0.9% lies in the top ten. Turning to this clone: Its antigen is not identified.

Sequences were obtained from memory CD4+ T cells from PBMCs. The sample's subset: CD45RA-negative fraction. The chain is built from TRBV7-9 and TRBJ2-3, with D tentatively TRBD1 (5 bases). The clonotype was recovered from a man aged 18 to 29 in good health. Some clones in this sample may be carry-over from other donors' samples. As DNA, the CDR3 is TGTGCCAGCAGCTTATTTTTCGGACACACAGATACGCAGTATTTT. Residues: CASSLFFGHTDTQYF.